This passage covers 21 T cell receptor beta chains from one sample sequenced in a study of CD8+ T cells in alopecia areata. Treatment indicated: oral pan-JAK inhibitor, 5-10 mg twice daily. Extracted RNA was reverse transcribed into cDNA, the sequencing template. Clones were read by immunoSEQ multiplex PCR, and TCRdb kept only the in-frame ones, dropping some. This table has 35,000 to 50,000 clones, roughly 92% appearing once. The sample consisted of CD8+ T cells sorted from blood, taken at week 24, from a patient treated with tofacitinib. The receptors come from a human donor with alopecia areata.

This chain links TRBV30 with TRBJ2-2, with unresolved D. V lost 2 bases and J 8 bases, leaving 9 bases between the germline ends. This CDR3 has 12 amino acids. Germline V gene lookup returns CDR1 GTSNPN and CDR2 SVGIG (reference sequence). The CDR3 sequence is CAWSLVSGELFF. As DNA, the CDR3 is TGTGCCTGGAGTCTAGTGTCGGGGGAGCTGTTTTTT.

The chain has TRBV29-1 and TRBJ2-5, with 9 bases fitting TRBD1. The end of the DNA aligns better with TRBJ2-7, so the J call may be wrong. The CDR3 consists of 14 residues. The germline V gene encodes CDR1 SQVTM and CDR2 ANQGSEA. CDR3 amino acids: CSVGNPGQGDEQYF. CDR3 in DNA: TGCAGCGTTGGCAACCCGGGACAGGGTGACGAGCAGTACTTC.

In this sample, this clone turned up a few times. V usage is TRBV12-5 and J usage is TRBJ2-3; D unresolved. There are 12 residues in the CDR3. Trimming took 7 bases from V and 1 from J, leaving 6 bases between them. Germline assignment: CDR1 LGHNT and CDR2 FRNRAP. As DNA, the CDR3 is TGTGCTAGTGCCCCTCGCACAGATACGCAGTATTTT. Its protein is CASAPRTDTQYF.

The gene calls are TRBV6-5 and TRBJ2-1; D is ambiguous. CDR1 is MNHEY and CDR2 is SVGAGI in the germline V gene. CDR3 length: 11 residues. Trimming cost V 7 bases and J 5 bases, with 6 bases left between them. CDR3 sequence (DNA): TGTGCCAGCACCGCGAACAATGAGCAGTTCTTC. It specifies CASTANNEQFF.

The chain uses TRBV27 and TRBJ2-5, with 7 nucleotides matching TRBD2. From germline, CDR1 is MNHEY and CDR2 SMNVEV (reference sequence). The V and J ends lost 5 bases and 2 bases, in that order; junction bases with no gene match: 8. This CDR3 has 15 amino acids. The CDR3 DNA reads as TGTGCCAGCAGTCGCGGGGACTACCTTCAAGAGACCCAGTACTTC. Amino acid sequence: CASSRGDYLQETQYF.

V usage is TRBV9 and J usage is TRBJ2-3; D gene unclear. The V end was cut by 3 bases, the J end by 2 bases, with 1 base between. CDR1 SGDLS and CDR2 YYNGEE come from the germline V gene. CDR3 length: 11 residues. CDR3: CASSDTDTQYF. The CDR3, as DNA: TGTGCCAGCAGCGACACAGATACGCAGTATTTT.

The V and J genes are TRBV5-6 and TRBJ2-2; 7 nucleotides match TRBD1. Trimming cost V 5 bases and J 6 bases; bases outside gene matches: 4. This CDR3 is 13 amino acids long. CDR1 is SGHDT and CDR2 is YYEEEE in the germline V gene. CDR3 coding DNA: TGTGCCAGCAGATACCAGGGGGCCGGGGAGCTGTTTTTT. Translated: CASRYQGAGELFF. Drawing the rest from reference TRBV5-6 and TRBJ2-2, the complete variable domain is DAGVTQSPTHLIKTRGQQVTLRCSPKSGHDTVSWYQQALGQGPQFIFQYYEEEERQRGNFPDRFSGHQFPNYSSELNVNALLLGDSALYLCASRYQGAGELFFGEGSRLTVL.

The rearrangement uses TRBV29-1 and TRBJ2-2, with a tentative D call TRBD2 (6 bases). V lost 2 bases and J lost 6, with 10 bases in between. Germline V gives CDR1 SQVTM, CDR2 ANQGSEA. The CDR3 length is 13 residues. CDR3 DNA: TGCAGCGTTGAATGGAGGAGGGCCGGGGAGCTGTTTTTT. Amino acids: CSVEWRRAGELFF.

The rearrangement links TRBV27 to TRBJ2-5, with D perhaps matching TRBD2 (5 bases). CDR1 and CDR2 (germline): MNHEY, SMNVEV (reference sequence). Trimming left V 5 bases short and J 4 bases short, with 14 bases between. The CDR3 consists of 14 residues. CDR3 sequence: CASSPTTSRETQYF. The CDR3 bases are TGTGCCAGCAGTCCCACCACTAGTAGAGAGACCCAGTACTTC.

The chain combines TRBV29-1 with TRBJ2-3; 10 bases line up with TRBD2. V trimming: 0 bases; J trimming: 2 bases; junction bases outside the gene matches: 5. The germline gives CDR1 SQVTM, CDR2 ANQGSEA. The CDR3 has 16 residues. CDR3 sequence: CSVEENLAGATDTQYF. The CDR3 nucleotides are TGCAGCGTTGAAGAGAACCTAGCGGGGGCCACAGATACGCAGTATTTT.

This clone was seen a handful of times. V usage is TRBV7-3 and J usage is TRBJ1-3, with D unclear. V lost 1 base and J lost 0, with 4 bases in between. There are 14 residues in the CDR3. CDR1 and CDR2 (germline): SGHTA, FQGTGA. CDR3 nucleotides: TGTGCCAGCAGCTTAATCGGCTCTGGAAACACCATATATTTT. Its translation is CASSLIGSGNTIYF.

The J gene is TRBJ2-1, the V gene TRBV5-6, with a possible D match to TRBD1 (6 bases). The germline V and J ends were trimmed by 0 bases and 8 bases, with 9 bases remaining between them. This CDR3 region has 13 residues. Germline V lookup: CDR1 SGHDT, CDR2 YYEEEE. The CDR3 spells CASSLAHRDEQFF. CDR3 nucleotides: TGTGCCAGCAGCTTGGCTCACAGGGATGAGCAGTTCTTC.

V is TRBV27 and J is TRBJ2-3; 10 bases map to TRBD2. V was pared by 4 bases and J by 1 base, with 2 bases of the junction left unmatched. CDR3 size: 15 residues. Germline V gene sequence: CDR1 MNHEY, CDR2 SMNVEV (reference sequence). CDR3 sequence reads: CASSSTSGGTDTQYF. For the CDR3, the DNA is TGTGCCAGCAGTTCCACTAGCGGGGGCACAGATACGCAGTATTTT.

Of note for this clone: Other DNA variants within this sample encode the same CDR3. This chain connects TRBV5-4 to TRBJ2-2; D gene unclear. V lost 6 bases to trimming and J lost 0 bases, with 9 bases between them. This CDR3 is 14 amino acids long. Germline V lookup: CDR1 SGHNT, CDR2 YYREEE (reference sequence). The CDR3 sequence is CASIDSANTGELFF. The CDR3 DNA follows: TGTGCCAGCATCGACTCTGCGAACACCGGGGAGCTGTTTTTT.

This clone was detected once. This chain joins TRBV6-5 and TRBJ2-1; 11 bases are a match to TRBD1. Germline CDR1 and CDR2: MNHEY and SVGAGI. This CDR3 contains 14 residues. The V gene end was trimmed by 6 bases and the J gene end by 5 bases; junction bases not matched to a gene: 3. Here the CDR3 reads CASSRTGGNNEQFF. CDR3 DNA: TGTGCCAGCAGCCGGACAGGGGGCAACAATGAGCAGTTCTTC.

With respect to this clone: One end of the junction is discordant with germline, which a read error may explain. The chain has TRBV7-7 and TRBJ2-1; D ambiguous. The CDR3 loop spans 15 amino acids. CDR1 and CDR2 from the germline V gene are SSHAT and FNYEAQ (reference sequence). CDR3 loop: CASSYGAGRNNEQFF. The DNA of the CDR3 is TGTGCTAGCAGCTACGGCGCAGGACGAAACAATGAGCAGTTCTTC.

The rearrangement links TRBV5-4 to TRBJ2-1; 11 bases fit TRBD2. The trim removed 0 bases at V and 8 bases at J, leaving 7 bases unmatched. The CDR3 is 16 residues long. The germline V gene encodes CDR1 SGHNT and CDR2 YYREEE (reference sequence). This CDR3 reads CASSLGRLAGLDEQFF. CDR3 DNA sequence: TGTGCCAGCAGCTTGGGAAGACTAGCGGGGCTGGATGAGCAGTTCTTC.

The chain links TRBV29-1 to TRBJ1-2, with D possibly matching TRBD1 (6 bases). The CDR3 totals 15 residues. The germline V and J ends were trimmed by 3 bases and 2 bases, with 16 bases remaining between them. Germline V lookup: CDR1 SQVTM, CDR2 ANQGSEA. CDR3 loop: CSVDSPGGVNYGYTF. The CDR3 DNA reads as TGCAGCGTTGACTCTCCGGGGGGCGTCAACTATGGCTACACCTTC.

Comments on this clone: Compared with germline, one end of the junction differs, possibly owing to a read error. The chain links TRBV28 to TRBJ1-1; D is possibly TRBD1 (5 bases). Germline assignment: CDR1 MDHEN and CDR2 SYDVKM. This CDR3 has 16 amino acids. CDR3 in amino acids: CASSLGGEGLDTEASF. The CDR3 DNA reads TGTGCCAGCAGTTTAGGAGGGGAGGGCCTTGACACTGAAGCTTCCTTT.

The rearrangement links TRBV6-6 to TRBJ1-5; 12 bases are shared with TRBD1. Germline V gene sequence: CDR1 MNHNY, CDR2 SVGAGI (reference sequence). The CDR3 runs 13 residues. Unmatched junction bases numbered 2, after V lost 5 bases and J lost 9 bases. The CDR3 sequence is CASSRDRGPPQHF. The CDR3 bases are TGTGCCAGCAGTAGGGACAGGGGGCCGCCCCAGCATTTT.

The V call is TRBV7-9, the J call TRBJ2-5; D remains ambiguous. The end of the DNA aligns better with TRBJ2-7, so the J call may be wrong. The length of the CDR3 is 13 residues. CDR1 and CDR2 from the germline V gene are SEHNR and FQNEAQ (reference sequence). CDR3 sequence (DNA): TGTGCCAGCAGCGACGACACCTTCCCCGAGCAGTACTTC. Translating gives CASSDDTFPEQYF.